This T cell receptor beta chain is from a study of CD8+CD57+ T cells in acquired aplastic anemia. Study at large: Quantities of DNA derived from sorted CD4+ and CD8+ cells averaged 3.2 ug.

Genomic DNA, the template, was used for profiling of the TCR beta VDJ and CDR3. Via MiXCR, TCRdb re-called the reads, giving one row per CDR3 protein. Among 200,000 or so distinct CDR3 sequences listed, roughly half were seen once. Germline V gene lookup returns CDR1 SQVTM and CDR2 ANQGSEA. V lost 3 bases and J 3 bases, leaving 13 bases between the germline ends. This CDR3 region has 14 residues. CD8+CD57+ cell expansion had been shown by flow cytometry in patients chosen for sequencing. The sequenced sample was sorted CD4+, CD8+, or CD8+CD57+ T cells (not recorded which) from PBMCs. The clonotype comes from a human donor with aplastic anemia. The V gene is TRBV29-1, the J gene TRBJ2-3, with D possibly being TRBD2 (6 bases). The CDR3 sequence is CSVDLRGLTDTQYF. CDR3 coding DNA: TGCAGCGTTGATCTGCGGGGACTTACAGATACGCAGTATTTT.